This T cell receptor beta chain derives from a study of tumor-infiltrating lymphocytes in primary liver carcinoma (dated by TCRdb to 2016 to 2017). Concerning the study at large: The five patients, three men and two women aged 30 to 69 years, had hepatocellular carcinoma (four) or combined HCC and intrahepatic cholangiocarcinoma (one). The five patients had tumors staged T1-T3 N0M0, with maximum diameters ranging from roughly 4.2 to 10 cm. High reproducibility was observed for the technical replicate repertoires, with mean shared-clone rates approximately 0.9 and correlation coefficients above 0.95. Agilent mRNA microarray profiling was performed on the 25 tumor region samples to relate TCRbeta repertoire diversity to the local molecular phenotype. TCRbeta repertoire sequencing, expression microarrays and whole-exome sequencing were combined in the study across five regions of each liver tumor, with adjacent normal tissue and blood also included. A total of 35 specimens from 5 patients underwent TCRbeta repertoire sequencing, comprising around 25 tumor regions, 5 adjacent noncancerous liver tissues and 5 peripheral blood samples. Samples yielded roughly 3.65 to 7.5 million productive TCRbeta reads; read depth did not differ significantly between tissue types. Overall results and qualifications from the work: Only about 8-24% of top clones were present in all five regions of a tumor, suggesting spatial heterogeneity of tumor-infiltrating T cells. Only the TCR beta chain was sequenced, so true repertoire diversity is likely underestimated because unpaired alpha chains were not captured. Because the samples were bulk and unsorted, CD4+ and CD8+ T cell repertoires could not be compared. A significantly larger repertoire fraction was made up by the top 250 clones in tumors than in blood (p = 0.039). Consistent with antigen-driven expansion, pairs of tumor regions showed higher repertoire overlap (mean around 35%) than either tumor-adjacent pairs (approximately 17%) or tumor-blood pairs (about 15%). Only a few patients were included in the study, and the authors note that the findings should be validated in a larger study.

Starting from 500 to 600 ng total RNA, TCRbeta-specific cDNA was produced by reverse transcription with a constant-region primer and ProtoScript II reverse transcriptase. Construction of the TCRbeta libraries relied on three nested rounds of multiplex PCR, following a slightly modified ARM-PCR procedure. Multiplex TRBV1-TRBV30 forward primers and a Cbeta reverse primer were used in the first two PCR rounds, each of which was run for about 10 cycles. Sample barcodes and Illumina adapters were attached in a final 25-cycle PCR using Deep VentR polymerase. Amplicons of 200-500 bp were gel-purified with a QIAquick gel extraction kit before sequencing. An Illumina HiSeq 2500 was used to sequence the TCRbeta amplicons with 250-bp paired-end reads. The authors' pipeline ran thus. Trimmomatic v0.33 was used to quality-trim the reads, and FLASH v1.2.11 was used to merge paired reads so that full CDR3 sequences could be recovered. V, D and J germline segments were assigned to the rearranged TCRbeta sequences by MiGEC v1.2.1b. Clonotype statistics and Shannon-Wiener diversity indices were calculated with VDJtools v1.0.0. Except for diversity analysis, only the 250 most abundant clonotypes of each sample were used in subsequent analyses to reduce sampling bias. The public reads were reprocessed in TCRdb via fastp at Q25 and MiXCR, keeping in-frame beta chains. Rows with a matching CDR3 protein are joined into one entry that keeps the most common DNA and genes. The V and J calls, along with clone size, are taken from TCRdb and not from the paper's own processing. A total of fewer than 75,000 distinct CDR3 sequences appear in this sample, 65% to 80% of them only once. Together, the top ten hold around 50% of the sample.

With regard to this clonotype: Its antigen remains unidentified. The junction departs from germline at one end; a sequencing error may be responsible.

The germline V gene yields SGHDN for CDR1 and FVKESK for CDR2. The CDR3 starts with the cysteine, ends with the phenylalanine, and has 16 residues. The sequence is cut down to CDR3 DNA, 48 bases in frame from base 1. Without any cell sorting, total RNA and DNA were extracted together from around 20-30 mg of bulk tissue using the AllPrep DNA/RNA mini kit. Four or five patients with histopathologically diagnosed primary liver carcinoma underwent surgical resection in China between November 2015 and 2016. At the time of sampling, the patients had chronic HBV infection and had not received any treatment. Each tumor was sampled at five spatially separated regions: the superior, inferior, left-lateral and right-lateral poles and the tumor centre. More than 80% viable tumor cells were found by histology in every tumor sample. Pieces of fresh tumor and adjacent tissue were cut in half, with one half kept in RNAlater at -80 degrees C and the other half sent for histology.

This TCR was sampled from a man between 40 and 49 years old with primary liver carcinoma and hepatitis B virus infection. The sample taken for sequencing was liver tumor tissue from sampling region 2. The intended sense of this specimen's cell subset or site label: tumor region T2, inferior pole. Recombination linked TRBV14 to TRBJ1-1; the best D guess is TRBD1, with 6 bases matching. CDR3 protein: CASGQVGRGGNTEAFF. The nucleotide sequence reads TGTGCCAGCGGCCAAGTTGGCAGGGGAGGGAACACTGAAGCCTTCTTT.